This is a list of T cell receptor beta chains from one sample in a study of cytomegalovirus exposure and HLA in healthy donors. Measured with immunoSEQ multiplex PCR; TCRdb has only the in-frame clones, and not every one. The repertoire holds over 200,000 clones, with 85% to 90% as singletons. Sequenced sample: PBMCs. These receptors all stem from a human donor in good health. The CDR3 runs from the conserved cysteine through the conserved F or W. D genes are given only for firm matches. Size values are once, few and many counts, or a class for expanded clones, and some rows have none.

size | D | J | V | CDR3 | DNA
- | - | TRBJ2-6 | TRBV5-1 | CASSLAISGANVLTF | TGCGCCAGCAGCTTGGCCATTTCTGGGGCCAACGTCCTGACTTTC
- | - | TRBJ2-7 | TRBV27 | CASSKGLRAGEQYF | TGTGCCAGCAGTAAGGGACTTCGAGCCGGCGAGCAGTACTTC
- | - | TRBJ2-1 | TRBV9 | CASSSRSSLSYNEQFF | TGTGCCAGCAGCTCCCGAAGTAGCCTCTCCTACAATGAGCAGTTCTTC
- | TRBD1 | TRBJ2-7 | TRBV7-9 | CASSPGGAYEQYF | TGTGCCAGCAGCCCAGGGGGAGCCTACGAGCAGTACTTC
- | TRBD2 | TRBJ2-1 | TRBV27 | CASSLSPGLAGERIYNEQFF | TGTGCCAGCAGTTTATCGCCTGGACTAGCGGGAGAGCGGATCTACAATGAGCAGTTCTTC
once | TRBD1 | TRBJ1-1 | TRBV11-2 | CASSLGQGNTEAFF | TGTGCCAGCAGCTTGGGACAGGGGAACACTGAAGCTTTCTTT
- | TRBD2 | TRBJ2-5 | TRBV27 | CASKERGQETQYF | TGTGCCAGCAAGGAGCGGGGGCAAGAGACCCAGTACTTC
- | TRBD1 | TRBJ1-1 | TRBV27 | CASRPAGGPNTEAFF | TGTGCCAGCAGGCCCGCAGGGGGCCCGAACACTGAAGCTTTCTTT
once | - | TRBJ2-3 | TRBV19 | CASSPGTDTQYF | TGTGCCAGTAGTCCGGGGACAGATACGCAGTATTTT
- | TRBD1 | TRBJ2-5 | TRBV5-1 | CASSMGQAQETQYF | TGCGCCAGCAGCATGGGACAGGCCCAAGAGACCCAGTACTTC
few | TRBD2 | TRBJ2-3 | TRBV7-2 | CASSLAEGGRGDTQYF | TGTGCCAGCAGCTTAGCAGAGGGAGGGAGGGGAGATACGCAGTATTTT
few | - | TRBJ2-1 | TRBV30 | CAGRRGVTEYNEQFF | TGTGCCGGCCGGAGGGGAGTGACAGAGTACAATGAGCAGTTCTTC
- | - | TRBJ1-5 | TRBV6-1 | CASTYGGGNQPQHF | TGTGCCAGCACGTACGGGGGAGGCAATCAGCCCCAGCATTTT
- | TRBD2 | TRBJ2-7 | TRBV6-6 | CASSYSVAGGGGEQYF | TGTGCCAGCAGTTACTCGGTTGCGGGAGGGGGTGGGGAGCAGTACTTC
- | - | TRBJ2-7 | TRBV25-1 | CATAGQTYEQYF | TGTGCCACGGCCGGACAGACCTACGAGCAGTACTTC
- | - | TRBJ1-3 | TRBV5-8 | CASSLEGSRNTIYF | TGTGCCAGCAGCTTAGAGGGATCAAGAAACACCATATATTTT
few | - | TRBJ2-3 | TRBV5-4 | CASSSRGVTDTQYF | TGTGCCAGCAGCTCCCGGGGAGTCACAGATACGCAGTATTTT
- | TRBD1 | TRBJ2-7 | TRBV5-4 | CASSPNRQGPTYEQYF | TGTGCCAGCAGTCCAAACAGACAGGGTCCCACCTACGAGCAGTACTTC
once | - | TRBJ1-1 | TRBV7-9 | CASSLSLQGGFPEAFF | TGTGCCAGCAGCTTATCTTTACAAGGGGGATTTCCTGAAGCTTTCTTT
few | TRBD1 | TRBJ2-5 | TRBV19 | CASNLGQGRVETQYF | TGTGCCAGTAATCTCGGACAGGGTCGGGTGGAGACCCAGTACTTC
once | TRBD1 | TRBJ2-5 | TRBV29-1 | CSVDRGGEETQYF | TGCAGCGTTGACAGAGGGGGCGAAGAGACCCAGTACTTC
- | - | TRBJ1-4 | TRBV4-3 | CASSQDGAGLISEKLFF | TGCGCCAGCAGCCAAGATGGGGCAGGGCTTATTAGTGAAAAACTGTTTTTT